Shown below are 3 T cell receptor beta chains from a single sample sequenced in a study of blood T cell repertoires in COVID-19 (dated by TCRdb to 2019 to 2021). Preparation of the library involved the immunoSEQ multiplex PCR assay. The table was pulled from immuneACCESS by TCRdb, which kept in-frame rearrangements only. Such tables lose some clones; where checked, under half of the loss comes from unresolved V genes, and the rest has no known cause. Within this sample are under 250,000 clones, with about four fifths of them counted one time only. 3.6% of the sample is taken by the ten largest. The sample was peripheral blood. The receptors were sampled from a woman older than 75 with acute or convalescent COVID-19.

The V call is TRBV2, the J call TRBJ1-1; D remains unclear. In germline, CDR1 is SNHLY, CDR2 FYNNEI. This CDR3 region has 17 residues. V lost 7 bases to trimming and J lost 2 bases, with 23 bases between them. The CDR3 here is CASTSFLRDTTNTEAFF. In DNA form, the CDR3 reads TGTGCCAGCACTTCTTTCCTCCGAGACACAACAAACACTGAAGCTTTCTTT. Full variable domain (rest looked up from reference TRBV2 and TRBJ1-1): EPEVTQTPSHQVTQMGQEVILRCVPISNHLYFYWYRQILGQKVEFLVSFYNNEISEKSEIFDDQFSVERPDGSNFTLKIRSTKLEDSAMYFCASTSFLRDTTNTEAFFGQGTRLTVV.

V and J are TRBV11-3 and TRBJ1-2; D remains ambiguous. The CDR3 is made up of 13 amino acids. The germline V and J ends were trimmed by 1 base and 8 bases, with 11 bases remaining between them. Looked up from germline, CDR1 is SGHNT and CDR2 is YENEEA. The CDR3 here is CASSLGPQRGYTF. In DNA, the CDR3 is TGTGCCAGCAGCTTAGGCCCCCAGAGGGGCTACACCTTC.

The rearrangement uses TRBV7-2 and TRBJ2-2; weak D call: TRBD1 (6 bases). CDR1 is SGHTA, CDR2 FQGNSA, per germline. This CDR3 spans 15 amino acids. Trimming took off 5 bases at V and 5 bases at J, with 15 bases between the two ends. The chain's CDR3 is CASSPNMGHTGELFF. The CDR3 bases are TGTGCCAGCAGCCCAAATATGGGACATACCGGGGAGCTGTTTTTT.